The rows below give T cell receptor beta chains drawn from one sample of a study of shared clonotypes between healthy human individuals. Generated by immunoSEQ multiplex PCR, the TCRdb table keeps only in-frame clones and is missing some. The sample yields 950,000 to 1,300,000 clones, around 74% seen once. Sequencing was performed on memory CD4+ T cells sorted from blood. The receptors were gathered from a man younger than 30 in good health. Both conserved end residues are part of each CDR3. A D gene is named only where the DNA matches it firmly. Rows give clone size only sometimes, using once, few, many, or a class for an expanded clone.

j_call d_call clone_size v_call cdr3_nt cdr3_aa
TRBJ2-2 - - TRBV6-1 TGTGCCAGCAAACCTAGCCTGAACACCGGGGAGCTGTTTTTT CASKPSLNTGELFF
TRBJ1-5 - - TRBV18 TGTGCCAGCTCCGGGCAGTCGGATCAGCCCCAGCATTTT CASSGQSDQPQHF
TRBJ1-3 - once TRBV9 TGTGCCAGCAGCGGAGAGGAGGTCTCTGGAAACACCATATATTTT CASSGEEVSGNTIYF
TRBJ1-3 - - TRBV5-5 TGTGCCAGCAACCCGGGGAGTACCTCTGGAAACACCATATATTTT CASNPGSTSGNTIYF
TRBJ2-3 - once TRBV4-1 TGCGCCAGCAGCCATACCTGGGGCGAAACTAGCACAGATACGCAGTATTTT CASSHTWGETSTDTQYF
TRBJ1-4 - few TRBV7-9 TGTGCCAGCAGCTTAAGGGGCAGTAATGAAAAACTGTTTTTT CASSLRGSNEKLFF
TRBJ2-7 TRBD2 - TRBV6-1 TGTGCCAGCAGTGCTCTAGCGGGAGTTTACGAGCAGTACTTC CASSALAGVYEQYF
TRBJ2-1 - few TRBV2 TGTGCCAGCAGTGATGCGAGCTCCTACAATGAGCAGTTCTTC CASSDASSYNEQFF
TRBJ1-3 - medium-sized TRBV4-1 TGCGCCAGCAGCCAAGTAGATCTCGGGTTCAGCTCTGGAAACACCATATATTTT CASSQVDLGFSSGNTIYF
TRBJ2-1 TRBD1 - TRBV7-9 TGTGCCAGCAGCGACAGGGAAAGCTACAATGAGCAGTTCTTC CASSDRESYNEQFF
TRBJ1-5 TRBD1 - TRBV6-6 TGTGCCAGCAGTAGGGACAGCCCAAATCAGCCCCAGCATTTT CASSRDSPNQPQHF
TRBJ2-7 TRBD1 - TRBV5-8 TGTGCCAGCAGCTTCCTGGGACAGGGTCTTTCCTACGAGCAGTACTTC CASSFLGQGLSYEQYF
TRBJ2-5 - many TRBV7-2 TGTGCCAGCAGCTTAGCGGGCTGGCGGGGAGAGACCCAGTACTTC CASSLAGWRGETQYF
TRBJ2-7 - - TRBV18 TGTGCCAGCTCGGGCGGGATGACCTACGAGCAGTACTTC CASSGGMTYEQYF
TRBJ1-1 - - TRBV5-1 TGCGCCAGCAGCGCTTTCGGGGACACTGAAGCTTTCTTT CASSAFGDTEAFF
TRBJ2-1 TRBD1 - TRBV30 TGTGCCTGGAGTGCCCTAGGGACAGGGGCTTACAATGAGCAGTTCTTC CAWSALGTGAYNEQFF
TRBJ2-7 - - TRBV7-9 TGTGCCAGCAGCAACCCGGGGTCTCCGCCCCACGAGCAGTACTTC CASSNPGSPPHEQYF
TRBJ2-1 TRBD1 - TRBV5-1 TGCGCCAGCAGCTCCCGGACAGGGGGTGAGCAGTTCTTC CASSSRTGGEQFF
TRBJ2-1 - - TRBV4-3 TGCGCCAGCAGCCAGGAGCCGCTTGGGGAATACTACAATGAGCAGTTCTTC CASSQEPLGEYYNEQFF
TRBJ1-1 - few TRBV19 TGTGCCAGTAGTATAGGCCTTCGTGCCTTATGGGACACTGAAGCTTTCTTT CASSIGLRALWDTEAFF
TRBJ1-6 - once TRBV2 TGTGCCAGCAGGAGGGACCTTTCACCCCTCCACTTT CASRRDLSPLHF
TRBJ2-3 - - TRBV9 TGTGCCAGCAGCGCAAACGGGCGGGGGCCCACAGATACGCAGTATTTT CASSANGRGPTDTQYF
TRBJ2-5 TRBD2 - TRBV5-5 TGTGCCAGCAGCCGGCAGACTAGCGGGGGGACGGAGACCCAGTACTTC CASSRQTSGGTETQYF
TRBJ2-5 - - TRBV29-1 TGCAGCGTTGATAACAGGGTTTCCCAAGAGACCCAGTACTTC CSVDNRVSQETQYF
TRBJ1-1 - - TRBV7-9 TGTGCCAGCAGCTCACCAGGCTGGGGGGACACTGAAGCTTTCTTT CASSSPGWGDTEAFF
TRBJ2-4 - - TRBV9 TGTGCCAGCAGCGTAGGAAGAGACTTAAACATTCAGTACTTC CASSVGRDLNIQYF
TRBJ1-1 TRBD1 - TRBV19 TGTGCCAGTAGTAACCGACAGGGAGGTAGCACTGAAGCTTTCTTT CASSNRQGGSTEAFF
TRBJ1-5 - - TRBV7-2 TGTGCCAGCAGCTTGACAGCGGAGCAGCCCCAGCATTTT CASSLTAEQPQHF
TRBJ2-3 TRBD1 - TRBV7-9 TGTGCCAGCAGTACTTTTACCCCGGGACAGTTACCTAGCACAGATACGCAGTATTTT CASSTFTPGQLPSTDTQYF
TRBJ2-7 - - TRBV19 TGTGCCAGTAGTAACCTTGGAGGCGAGCAGTACTTC CASSNLGGEQYF
TRBJ1-2 - once TRBV30 TGTGCCTGGAGTGGGCAGGCCTACTATGGCTACACCTTC CAWSGQAYYGYTF
TRBJ2-3 - many TRBV2 TGTGCCAGCAGTGCCGACACAGATACGCAGTATTTT CASSADTDTQYF
TRBJ2-7 - - TRBV18 TGTGCCAGCTCACCCACGGAAGGAGGCGAGCAGTACTTC CASSPTEGGEQYF
TRBJ2-2 - many TRBV5-1 TGCGCCAGCAGCGATGGACGGGTGGGGACCGGGGAGCTGTTTTTT CASSDGRVGTGELFF
TRBJ2-7 - - TRBV19 TGTGCCAGTAGTCCCCGTCTCACCTACGAGCAGTACTTC CASSPRLTYEQYF
TRBJ2-6 - - TRBV23-1 TGCGCCAGCAGTCGGCCAGAGAAAGACTCTGGGGCCAACGTCCTGACTTTC CASSRPEKDSGANVLTF